Below, 12 T cell receptor beta chains from the same sample are listed, as sequenced in a study of cytomegalovirus exposure and HLA in healthy donors. PCR used 60 Vbeta primers and 13 Jbeta primers. Repertoires were generated with immunoSEQ multiplex PCR, while TCRdb's copy carries only in-frame clones and drops some. The sample lists tens of thousands of clones, roughly 77% occurring once. Material: PBMCs. These receptor sequences come from a man in his forties in good health and CMV-seronegative.

This clone was counted a few times. This sequence joins TRBV4-2 and TRBJ1-1; 10 bases line up with TRBD1. Germline V gives CDR1 LGHNA, CDR2 YNFKEQ. Trimming cost V 3 bases and J 10 bases; bases outside gene matches: 11. The CDR3 loop spans 15 amino acids. The CDR3 nucleotides read TGTGCCAGCAGCCATACCGGGACAGGGGATGTTGGAGCTTTCTTT. Translated: CASSHTGTGDVGAFF.

The chain joins TRBV15 to TRBJ1-1; no definite D call. Germline lookup yields CDR1 LNHNV and CDR2 YYDKDF (reference sequence). This CDR3 has 14 amino acids. V was trimmed by 5 bases and J by 4 bases, leaving 14 bases between them. CDR3: CATSLSTVFTEAFF. CDR3 in DNA: TGTGCCACCAGCTTATCCACTGTCTTCACTGAAGCTTTCTTT.

The V and J genes are TRBV29-1 and TRBJ2-3; D not certain. V was shortened by 7 bases and J by 6 bases, with 14 bases between the two germline ends. Germline CDR1 reads SQVTM; CDR2 reads ANQGSEA. The CDR3 spans 12 residues. CDR3 in amino acids: CSASRSGDTQYF. Written as DNA, the CDR3 is TGCAGCGCTAGTCGATCCGGGGATACGCAGTATTTT.

V is TRBV10-3 and J is TRBJ2-1; 8 nucleotides align to TRBD2. The CDR3 is 18 amino acids. Looked up from germline, CDR1 is ENHRY and CDR2 is SYGVKD. J gave up 0 bases and V 8 bases, and 15 bases lay outside the gene matches. For the CDR3, the DNA is TGTGCCATCGAGAAAAGTGGTGGAGCGGGAGTCTCCTACAATGAGCAGTTCTTC. Protein product: CAIEKSGGAGVSYNEQFF.

V and J are TRBV29-1 and TRBJ2-7; D possibly corresponds to TRBD2 (7 bases). The CDR3 has 12 amino acids. Germline CDR1 reads SQVTM; CDR2 reads ANQGSEA. The V end was cut by 5 bases, the J end by 2 bases, with 10 bases between. CDR3 sequence reads: CSVRGAPYEQYF. The CDR3 coding sequence is TGCAGCGTTCGGGGGGCGCCCTACGAGCAGTACTTC.

The chain employs TRBV18 and TRBJ1-5, with TRBD1 identical over 8 bases. Germline V gene lookup returns CDR1 KGHSH and CDR2 LQKENI. V was clipped by 2 bases and J by 5 bases; unmatched bases: 8. This CDR3 region has 16 residues. In nucleotides, the CDR3 is TGTGCCAGCTCACCATACACTCAGGGGGCAGATCAGCCCCAGCATTTT. It translates to CASSPYTQGADQPQHF. The full variable domain, rest sourced from reference TRBV18 and TRBJ1-5, is NAGVMQNPRHLVRRRGQEARLRCSPMKGHSHVYWYRQLPEEGLKFMVYLQKENIIDESGMPKERFSAEFPKEGPSILRIQQVVRGDSAAYFCASSPYTQGADQPQHFGDGTRLSIL.

The V and J genes are TRBV5-1 and TRBJ2-7, with TRBD2 matching 8 bases. V was pared by 1 base and J by 2 bases, with 2 bases of the junction left unmatched. The CDR3 covers 14 residues. Germline CDR1 SGHRS, CDR2 YFSETQ. The CDR3 region is CASSLSGGPYEQYF. Here the CDR3 DNA reads TGCGCCAGCAGCTTGTCGGGAGGGCCCTACGAGCAGTACTTC.

This clone appeared a single time. The rearrangement uses TRBV5-1 and TRBJ1-1, with D perhaps TRBD1 (6 bases). The CDR3 loop spans 14 amino acids. Per the germline V gene, CDR1 is SGHRS and CDR2 is YFSETQ. V dropped 5 bases and J dropped 0 bases, with 11 bases sitting between them. The chain's CDR3 is CASRYYRVNTEAFF. Written as DNA, the CDR3 is TGCGCCAGCAGATATTACAGGGTGAACACTGAAGCTTTCTTT.

V is TRBV7-3 and J is TRBJ2-7, with D possibly being TRBD1 (5 bases). Germline CDR1 reads SGHTA; CDR2 reads FQGTGA. Between the trimmed V and J ends, which lost 2 bases and 7 bases, there was a span of 12 bases. This CDR3 is 13 amino acids long. The CDR3 spells CASSLEVGLEQYF. DNA for the CDR3: TGTGCCAGCAGCTTAGAGGTGGGGCTGGAGCAGTACTTC.

This clone was picked up one time. This sequence joins TRBV11-3 and TRBJ2-3, with D unresolved. The germline V and J ends were trimmed by 5 bases and 0 bases, with 12 bases remaining between them. The length of the CDR3 is 15 residues. The germline CDR1 and CDR2 sequences are SGHNT and YENEEA. CDR3 loop: CASSLRLISTDTQYF. The CDR3 nucleotides are TGTGCCAGCAGCCTGAGATTAATCAGCACAGATACGCAGTATTTT.

The chain recombines TRBV9 with TRBJ1-2; 7 bases fit TRBD1. The germline V gene has CDR1 SGDLS and CDR2 YYNGEE. The ends lost 2 bases at V and 4 bases at J; junction bases unmatched: 2. CDR3 length: 13 residues. CDR3 sequence: CASSVTGVYGYTF. In DNA form, the CDR3 reads TGTGCCAGCAGCGTCACAGGGGTCTATGGCTACACCTTC.

There are a few counts of this clone. The rearrangement links TRBV9 to TRBJ2-1, with TRBD2 identical over 7 bases. This CDR3 contains 15 residues. The V gene end was trimmed by 4 bases and the J gene end by 7 bases; junction bases not matched to a gene: 11. CDR1 and CDR2 from the germline V gene are SGDLS and YYNGEE. The CDR3 here is CASSSTSALGNEQFF. CDR3 DNA: TGTGCCAGCAGCTCCACTAGCGCCCTAGGGAATGAGCAGTTCTTC.